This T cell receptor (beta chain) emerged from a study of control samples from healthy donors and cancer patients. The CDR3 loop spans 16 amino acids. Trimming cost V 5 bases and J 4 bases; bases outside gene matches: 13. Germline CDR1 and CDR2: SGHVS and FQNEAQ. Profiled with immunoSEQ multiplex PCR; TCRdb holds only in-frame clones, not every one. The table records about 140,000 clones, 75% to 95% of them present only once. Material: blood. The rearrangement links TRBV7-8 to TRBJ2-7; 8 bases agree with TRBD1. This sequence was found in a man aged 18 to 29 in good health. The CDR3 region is CASSLTDRVMGYEQYF. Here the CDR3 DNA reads TGTGCCAGCAGCCTTACGGACAGGGTAATGGGTTACGAGCAGTACTTC.